This T cell receptor beta chain comes out of a study of blood T cell repertoires in COVID-19. Study in general: The United States, Italy and Spain supplied acute and convalescent COVID-19 samples.

Authors' methods: Researchers report that nucleated cell counts were estimated from reference gene primer amplification. Generated by immunoSEQ multiplex PCR, the TCRdb table keeps only in-frame clones and is missing some. That table supplies the V and J calls and clone size; D and trimming were determined from the DNA. The table lists 93,000 or so clones, around nine tenths of them singletons. From germline, CDR1 is LNHDA and CDR2 SQIVND (reference sequence). This CDR3 contains 13 residues. V lost 4 bases, J lost 7 bases, and 13 bases lay in between. This TCR was sampled from a man in his forties or fifties in a cohort sampled during active COVID-19. The sequenced sample consisted of peripheral blood. This rearrangement joins TRBV19 to TRBJ1-2, with D possibly matching TRBD1 (5 bases). This CDR3 reads CASSRPDSLGYTF. DNA of the CDR3: TGTGCCAGTAGTAGGCCCGACAGTCTTGGCTACACCTTC.